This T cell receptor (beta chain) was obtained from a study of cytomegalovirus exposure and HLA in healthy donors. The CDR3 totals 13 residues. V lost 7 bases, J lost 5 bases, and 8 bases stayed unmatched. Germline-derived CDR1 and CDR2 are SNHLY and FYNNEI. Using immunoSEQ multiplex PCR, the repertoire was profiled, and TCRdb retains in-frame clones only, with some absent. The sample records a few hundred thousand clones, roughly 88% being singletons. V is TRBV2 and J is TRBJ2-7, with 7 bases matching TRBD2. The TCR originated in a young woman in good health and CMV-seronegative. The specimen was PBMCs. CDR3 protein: CASIGTMLDEQYF. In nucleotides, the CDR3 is TGTGCCAGCATTGGGACTATGTTAGACGAGCAGTACTTC.